One and the same sample provided the 23 T cell receptor beta chains below, sequenced in a study of blood T cells in healthy people across ages. Together with a sample-barcoded 5' primer, a J-beta primer mix was included in a second PCR lasting roughly 6 to 12 cycles. TCRdb re-called the 5' RACE reads through MiXCR, storing one row per CDR3 protein. The sample includes around 1,500,000 distinct CDR3 sequences, 28% seen only once; the top ten take around 7.7%. The sample taken for sequencing was blood. Source of these receptors: a woman aged 25 to 45 in good health.

This clonotype was observed a single time. The V gene is TRBV12-3 or TRBV12-4, the J gene TRBJ2-3, with 8 positions matching TRBD2. The CDR3 sequence is 15 residues long. Losses at the gene ends were 5 bases for V and 3 bases for J; bases not matched to a gene: 7. CDR3 region: CASSRGSGGTDTQYF. The DNA for the CDR3 is TGTGCCAGCAGTAGGGGGAGCGGGGGAACAGATACGCAGTATTTT.

The V gene is TRBV12-3 or TRBV12-4, the J gene TRBJ1-1, with D possibly TRBD1 on 5 matching bases. The CDR3 extends over 15 amino acids. V dropped 6 bases and J dropped 4 bases, with 18 bases sitting between them. In DNA, the CDR3 is TGTGCCAGCAGCTATGTAGGGGCGCGAGGCACTGAAGCTTTCTTT. Translated, it gives CASSYVGARGTEAFF.

This clonotype was counted between two and nine times. The genes are TRBV10-3 and TRBJ1-2, with D hard to call. The CDR3 runs to 14 residues. Trimming removed 1 base from V and 8 bases from J, with 14 bases in between. CDR1 ENHRY and CDR2 SYGVKD come from the germline V gene. This CDR3 reads CAISEYGSEGGYTF. CDR3 nucleotides: TGTGCCATCAGTGAGTATGGCTCAGAAGGCGGCTACACCTTC.

This clonotype was seen more than once but under ten times. It is unclear where the CDR3 begins or ends on the DNA, so no DNA is shown, and the CDR3 is as TCRdb lists it. CDR3 sequence: CASSVAGGANVPTF. The chain combines TRBV12-3 or TRBV12-4 with TRBJ2-6. A total of 14 residues make up the CDR3, ends included.

Notes on this clonotype: A much larger clonotype is one base distant, so this may be a read error. The J gene is TRBJ2-7, the V gene TRBV9, with D unresolved. Germline CDR1 reads SGDLS; CDR2 reads YYNGEE. CDR3 length: 13 amino acids. The CDR3 bases are TGTGCCAGCAGCGGACTTACCTCCTACGAGCAGTGCTTC. Protein product: CASSGLTSYEQCF.

This clonotype was seen only a few times. The genes are TRBV2 and TRBJ2-2; D is undetermined. Germline V gene sequence: CDR1 SNHLY, CDR2 FYNNEI. V gave up 6 bases and J gave up 0 bases, with 8 bases separating them. This CDR3 is built from 14 residues. CDR3 bases: TGTGCCAGCAGCTCGCGGTCGAACACCGGGGAGCTGTTTTTT. It codes for CASSSRSNTGELFF.

This clonotype was found a few times. The chain uses TRBV21-1 and TRBJ1-5. TRBV21-1 is classified as a pseudogene. The length of the CDR3 is 16 residues. CDR3 protein: CASSFWMGISNQPQHF. Here the CDR3 DNA reads TGTGCCAGCAGCTTCTGGATGGGGATTAGCAATCAGCCCCAGCATTTT.

The V call is TRBV12-3 or TRBV12-4, the J call TRBJ1-2, with D possibly being TRBD1 (5 bases). The V gene lost 6 bases and the J gene lost 8 bases, with 10 bases spanning the gap. The CDR3 is 11 amino acids. The CDR3 DNA follows: TGTGCCAGCAGCAATGGGGACGGCTACACCTTC. Its protein product is CASSNGDGYTF.

The chain couples TRBV28 to TRBJ2-1; D may correspond to TRBD1 or TRBD2 (5 bases each). Trimming took 3 bases from V and 10 from J, leaving 22 bases between them. CDR1 and CDR2 (germline): MDHEN, SYDVKM. This CDR3 comprises 16 residues. CDR3 amino acids: CASSLNIRDGSYEQFF. CDR3 in DNA: TGTGCCAGCAGTTTGAACATCCGGGACGGATCCTACGAGCAGTTCTTC.

To note about this clonotype: A much larger clone is a single base away; this may be a read error. The chain uses TRBV29-1 and TRBJ2-7, with 8 nucleotides matching TRBD2. V dropped 7 bases and J dropped 7; count of bases not matched to a gene: 15. CDR3 length: 14 amino acids. Germline V gene sequence: CDR1 SQVTM, CDR2 ANQGSEA. DNA of the CDR3: TGCAGCGGAACTTCGGGGGGGCCCTACAATGAGCAGTACTTC. The encoded protein is CSGTSGGPYNEQYF.

This clonotype appeared a few times. This chain links TRBV28 with TRBJ2-7; 8 bases line up with TRBD1. Germline loops: CDR1 MDHEN, CDR2 SYDVKM. The CDR3 is 12 residues long. V shed 10 bases, J shed 3 bases, and the junction held 5 bases outside the gene matches. CDR3 region: CAIGTGDYEQYF. DNA of the CDR3: TGTGCCATAGGGACAGGCGACTACGAGCAGTACTTC.

This clonotype came up many times. The chain recombines TRBV6-2 or TRBV6-3 with TRBJ2-7; the D gene is possibly TRBD2 (7 bases). The V gene lost 3 bases and the J gene lost 2 bases, with 14 bases spanning the gap. This CDR3 is built from 15 residues. Germline lookup yields CDR1 MNHEY and CDR2 SVGEGT. CDR3 protein: CASSYERDNTYEQYF. The CDR3 DNA follows: TGTGCCAGCAGTTATGAGCGGGACAATACCTACGAGCAGTACTTC.

Points on this clonotype: A much more abundant neighbour one base away suggests this may be a read error. This sequence joins TRBV10-2 and TRBJ2-7; TRBD1 might be the D (6 bases). Trimming took 6 bases from V and 12 from J, leaving 15 bases between them. Germline V gene sequence: CDR1 WSHSY, CDR2 SAAADI. The CDR3 runs 11 residues. CDR3 in amino acids: CASRDGAGAYF. The CDR3 DNA sequence: TGCGCCAGCAGGGATGGGGCAGGGGCGTACTTC.

This chain connects TRBV10-2 to TRBJ1-4; D is perhaps TRBD1 (5 bases). CDR3 length: 15 residues. In germline, CDR1 is WSHSY, CDR2 SAAADI. V lost 0 bases to trimming and J lost 5 bases, with 10 bases between them. The chain's CDR3 is CASSESGRLNEKLFF. As DNA, the CDR3 is TGCGCCAGCAGTGAGTCGGGGCGGCTGAATGAAAAACTGTTTTTT.

CDR3 sequence (DNA): TGTGCCAGCAGAGGGCGGCCTTCTAGCACAGATACGCAGTATTTT. This codes for CASRGRPSSTDTQYF. This chain joins TRBV27 and TRBJ2-3; no clear D gene. V was shortened by 6 bases and J by 0 bases, with 13 bases between the two germline ends. The germline gives CDR1 MNHEY, CDR2 SMNVEV (reference sequence). This CDR3 contains 15 residues.

V usage is TRBV10-3 and J usage is TRBJ2-1; tentative D call: TRBD2 (6 bases). The CDR3 is made up of 13 amino acids. Germline V gene data show CDR1 as ENHRY and CDR2 as SYGVKD. Trimming removed 9 bases at V and 9 bases at J, with 18 bases between. The DNA for the CDR3 is TGTGCCATGAGTACCGGGAGTGAGAGTGAGCAGTTCTTC. Amino acid sequence: CAMSTGSESEQFF.

In DNA, the CDR3 is TGCGCCAGCAGCTTGGGTAAAAATGAAAAACTGTTTTTT. As protein: CASSLGKNEKLFF. The genes are TRBV5-1 and TRBJ1-4; D gene uncertain. Germline V CDR1 and CDR2: SGHRS, YFSETQ. Deletions cut 0 bases from V and 5 bases from J, with 5 bases between. The CDR3 contains 13 residues.

This clonotype was observed a few times. In DNA form, the CDR3 reads TGTGCCAGCAGCTCTAGCGGGAGATTTACAGATACGCAGTATTTT. As protein: CASSSSGRFTDTQYF. The V call is TRBV7-9, the J call TRBJ2-3; TRBD2 agrees at 10 bases. J lost 3 bases, V lost 4 bases, and 4 bases had no gene match. The CDR3 is 15 residues long. Germline V gene sequence: CDR1 SEHNR, CDR2 FQNEAQ (reference sequence).

Comment on this clonotype: The junction does not match germline at one end; this may be a read error. This chain connects TRBV5-1 to TRBJ1-1; D is perhaps TRBD1 (6 bases). Germline V gene sequence: CDR1 SGHRS, CDR2 YFSETQ. This CDR3 has 13 amino acids. In nucleotides, the CDR3 is TGCGCCAGCAGCACGGGAGGGGGAACTGGAGCTTTCTTT. Its protein is CASSTGGGTGAFF. Combining the CDR3 with reference TRBV5-1 and TRBJ1-1 gives the whole variable domain KAGVTQTPRYLIKTRGQQVTLSCSPISGHRSVSWYQQTPGQGLQFLFEYFSETQRNKGNFPGRFSGRQFSNSRSEMNVSTLELGDSALYLCASSTGGGTGAFFGQGTRLTVV.

A remark on this clonotype: Mismatch with germline at one junction end may stem from a read error. J is TRBJ2-3 and V is TRBV12-3 or TRBV12-4; TRBD1 aligns across 8 bases. The CDR3 totals 15 residues. The CDR3 protein is CANSLSGDRSDTQYF. The CDR3 coding sequence is TGTGCCAACAGTTTGTCGGGGGACAGGTCAGATACGCAGTATTTT.

This clonotype was detected ten times or more. The chain uses TRBV20-1 and TRBJ2-1, with D perhaps matching TRBD2 (6 bases). The CDR3 has 14 amino acids. Germline V CDR1 and CDR2: DFQATT, SNEGSKA (reference sequence). Trimming pared 5 bases from V and 7 bases from J, leaving 18 bases between. The CDR3 sequence is CSAPNLGSGNEQFF. CDR3 nucleotide sequence: TGCAGTGCTCCCAACCTGGGGAGCGGGAATGAGCAGTTCTTC.

The chain carries TRBV7-9 and TRBJ1-5, with 8 bases identical to TRBD1. CDR3 size: 14 residues. CDR1 is SEHNR, CDR2 FQNEAQ, per germline (reference sequence). Trimming took 6 bases from V and 7 from J; bases not matched to a gene: 8. The CDR3 nucleotides are TGTGCCAGCAGTACAGGGGGGACAGGACAGCCCCAGCATTTT. Translated, it gives CASSTGGTGQPQHF.

As regards this clonotype: This clone may be a read error of a much larger clone one base away. The chain is built from TRBV24-1 and TRBJ2-4; 14 nucleotides agree with TRBD2. Germline trimming cut 5 bases from V and 13 bases from J; bases unmatched to any gene: 6. Per germline, CDR1 KGHDR and CDR2 SFDVKD. CDR3 length: 14 residues. Here the CDR3 DNA reads TGTGCCACCAGTGGACTAGCGGGGGGGTTAGAGCAGTACTTC. This codes for CATSGLAGGLEQYF.